The clone carrying this TCR beta chain was counted a few times. Its matching antigen is unknown. These data come from a study of T-cell memory formation after mild COVID-19. Notes on the study in general: There was no confirmation that second-wave clones peaking on day 37 were SARS-CoV-2 specific. A second wave expanding day 15 to 37 was CD4+-biased; contracting clones were balanced.

Looked up from germline, CDR1 is KGHSH and CDR2 is LQKENI. The CDR3 is 12 residues long. Trimming left V 2 bases short and J 6 bases short, with 7 bases between. TCR alpha and TCR beta cDNA libraries with sample barcodes and UMIs came from 5'RACE using constant-segment primers. TCRdb independently ran MiXCR on the 5' RACE reads; one entry per CDR3 protein. The table has tens of thousands of distinct CDR3 sequences, approximately 16% seen once. V usage is TRBV18 and J usage is TRBJ1-1; D is undetermined. This receptor was identified in a man aged 18 to 30 who had mild COVID-19 (a few samples of this study predate the infection). Cell type and time point are not known. Sequenced: PBMCs or a T cell subset sorted from them (not recorded which). CDR3 nucleotides: TGTGCCAGCTCACCAACGAAGGCTGAAGCTTTCTTT. Translation gives CASSPTKAEAFF. Filled out from reference TRBV18 and TRBJ1-1, the complete variable domain reads NAGVMQNPRHLVRRRGQEARLRCSPMKGHSHVYWYRQLPEEGLKFMVYLQKENIIDESGMPKERFSAEFPKEGPSILRIQQVVRGDSAAYFCASSPTKAEAFFGQGTRLTVV.